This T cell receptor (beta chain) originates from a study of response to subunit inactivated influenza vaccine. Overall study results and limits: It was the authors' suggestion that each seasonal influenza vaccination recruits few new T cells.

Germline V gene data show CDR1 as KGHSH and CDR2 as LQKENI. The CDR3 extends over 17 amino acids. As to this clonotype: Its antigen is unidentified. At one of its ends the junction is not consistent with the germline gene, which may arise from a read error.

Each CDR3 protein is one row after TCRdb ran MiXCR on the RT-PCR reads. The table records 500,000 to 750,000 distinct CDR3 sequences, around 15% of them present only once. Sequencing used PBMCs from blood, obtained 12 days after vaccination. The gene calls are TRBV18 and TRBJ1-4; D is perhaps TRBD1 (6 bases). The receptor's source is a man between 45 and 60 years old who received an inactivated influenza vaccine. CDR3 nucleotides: TGTGCCAGCTCACCAGCGGGGGGCCGTGCAACTAATGGAAAACTGTTTTTT. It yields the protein CASSPAGGRATNGKLFF.